The 15 T cell receptor beta chains presented below share a single source sample, sequenced in a study of OX40 agonist ivuxolimab in advanced cancers. Library creation used the immunoSEQ multiplex PCR assay. The immuneACCESS repertoire file appears here via TCRdb, limited to in-frame rearrangements. These files lack a portion of the clones; in checked studies, under half of the deficit traces to unresolved V genes, and the cause of the others is not known. The sample table lists about 82,000 clones, approximately 87% of them with a count of one. Roughly 0.8% of the sample is in the top ten clones. The source material was CD4+ or CD8+ T cells sorted from blood, sampled in a trial of the OX40 agonist ivuxolimab. All receptors derive from an adult with an advanced solid tumor such as melanoma, head and neck, liver or kidney cancer.

This clone was recorded once. CDR3 coding DNA: TGCGCCAGCAGCTGGGGTGAGGTAGCGGGCGGCGAGCAGTACTTC. Translated: CASSWGEVAGGEQYF. V is TRBV5-1 and J is TRBJ2-7; 7 nucleotides align to TRBD2. V trimming: 3 bases; J trimming: 6 bases; junction bases outside the gene matches: 12. There are 15 residues in the CDR3. Germline CDR1 reads SGHRS; CDR2 reads YFSETQ.

V and J are TRBV19 and TRBJ2-7, with TRBD2 identical over 10 bases. Per germline, CDR1 LNHDA and CDR2 SQIVND (reference sequence). The J segment lost 6 bases and the V segment lost 6 bases, leaving 5 bases of the junction unmatched. This CDR3 region has 13 residues. The CDR3 DNA reads as TGTGCCAGTAGAGCCCGGACTAGCGGCGAGCAGTACTTC. It yields the protein CASRARTSGEQYF.

This clone came up once. The CDR3 region is CASSQTGSEAFF. The CDR3 coding sequence is TGTGCCAGCAGCCAAACAGGGTCGGAAGCTTTCTTT. The chain employs TRBV6-5 and TRBJ1-1; D is possibly TRBD1 (6 bases). V was cut by 6 bases and J by 8 bases, with 13 bases left in between. The germline gives CDR1 MNHEY, CDR2 SVGAGI. CDR3 length: 12 amino acids.

The chain combines TRBV19 with TRBJ2-5; perhaps TRBD1 as D (7 bases). CDR3 length: 16 amino acids. Per germline, CDR1 LNHDA and CDR2 SQIVND (reference sequence). V was pared by 5 bases and J by 2 bases, with 18 bases between. In DNA, the CDR3 is TGTGCCAGTAGTCCCGGCGGGACAGCACTTCAAGAGACCCAGTACTTC. Translating gives CASSPGGTALQETQYF.

The rearrangement links TRBV6-5 to TRBJ1-5, with D perhaps TRBD1 (5 bases). V was clipped by 2 bases and J by 7 bases, with 9 bases between them. Germline assignment: CDR1 MNHEY and CDR2 SVGAGI. This CDR3 contains 13 residues. CDR3 sequence (DNA): TGTGCCAGCAGTTACGGGGGAGGCCAGCCCCAGCATTTT. This gives the protein CASSYGGGQPQHF.

This chain connects TRBV7-2 to TRBJ1-6; D possibly corresponds to TRBD1 (5 bases). V was trimmed by 3 bases and J by 0 bases, leaving 9 bases between them. Germline values: CDR1 SGHTA, CDR2 FQGNSA. The CDR3 length is 16 residues. CDR3 region: CASSLGPSSYNSPLHF. In DNA, the CDR3 is TGTGCCAGCAGCTTGGGACCGAGCTCCTATAATTCACCCCTCCACTTT.

The CDR3 DNA sequence: TGTGCCAGCAGCGTAAGGGGGACAGGGACTTTACGGGAGCAGTACTTC. Translation gives CASSVRGTGTLREQYF. The V gene is TRBV9, the J gene TRBJ2-7; 9 bases fit TRBD1. The CDR3 extends over 16 amino acids. V lost 1 base and J lost 7; bases outside the gene matches: 12. Germline values: CDR1 SGDLS, CDR2 YYNGEE. Supplemented by reference TRBV9 and TRBJ2-7, the full variable domain reads DSGVTQTPKHLITATGQRVTLRCSPRSGDLSVYWYQQSLDQGLQFLIQYYNGEERAKGNILERFSAQQFPDLHSELNLSSLELGDSALYFCASSVRGTGTLREQYFGPGTRLTVT.

The chain combines TRBV27 with TRBJ2-1; TRBD1 agrees at 7 bases. The CDR3 extends over 14 amino acids. The ends lost 4 bases at V and 8 bases at J; junction bases unmatched: 8. CDR1 and CDR2 from the germline V gene are MNHEY and SMNVEV (reference sequence). The CDR3: CASSWGQLVDEQFF. CDR3 DNA sequence: TGTGCCAGCAGTTGGGGACAGTTGGTCGATGAGCAGTTCTTC.

The CDR3 region has the DNA TGTGCCAGCAGCCGAGGGGGTGTCCACGAGCAGTACTTC. Residues: CASSRGGVHEQYF. The V and J genes are TRBV7-6 and TRBJ2-7, with D tentatively TRBD1 (6 bases). Germline-derived CDR1 and CDR2 are SGHVS and FNYEAQ. This CDR3 is built from 13 residues. V was clipped by 5 bases and J by 5 bases, with 13 bases between them.

The gene calls are TRBV7-9 and TRBJ1-4, with a tentative D call TRBD1 (6 bases). CDR1 is SEHNR and CDR2 is FQNEAQ in the germline V gene (reference sequence). Trimming shortened V by 4 bases and J by 5 bases, and 11 bases separated the two germline ends. The CDR3 has 14 amino acids. CDR3 bases: TGTGCCAGCAGCTCCGGGACACCGAATGAAAAACTGTTTTTT. This gives the protein CASSSGTPNEKLFF.

The genes are TRBV6-5 and TRBJ1-2; TRBD1 aligns across 7 bases. V trimming: 0 bases; J trimming: 6 bases; junction bases outside the gene matches: 7. CDR1 and CDR2 from the germline V gene are MNHEY and SVGAGI. The CDR3 has 15 amino acids. Here the CDR3 reads CASSYSRPGQDGYTF. CDR3 in DNA: TGTGCCAGCAGTTACTCCCGTCCCGGACAGGATGGCTACACCTTC.

V and J are TRBV10-2 and TRBJ2-7; maybe TRBD1 (8 bases). This CDR3 spans 14 amino acids. The V gene lost 3 bases and the J gene lost 5 bases, with 14 bases spanning the gap. CDR1 and CDR2 from the germline V gene are WSHSY and SAAADI. The CDR3 is CASSEQGGLDEQYF. The CDR3 DNA sequence: TGCGCCAGCAGTGAACAGGGGGGGCTGGACGAGCAGTACTTC.

V usage is TRBV27 and J usage is TRBJ2-7; 8 nucleotides align to TRBD2. This CDR3 region has 14 residues. Germline loops: CDR1 MNHEY, CDR2 SMNVEV (reference sequence). J was trimmed by 3 bases and V by 6 bases; bases with no gene match: 7. CDR3 residues: CASRAPSGYYEQYF. The CDR3 DNA reads TGTGCCAGCAGAGCCCCTAGCGGGTACTACGAGCAGTACTTC.

The gene calls are TRBV5-6 and TRBJ2-7; the D gene could be TRBD1 or TRBD2 (5 bases each). The CDR3 length is 13 residues. Germline CDR1 and CDR2: SGHDT and YYEEEE. Trimming cost V 7 bases and J 7 bases, with 18 bases left between them. CDR3 sequence (DNA): TGTGCCAGCTTGATGGGGTCGAGGGGTGAGCAGTACTTC. Protein product: CASLMGSRGEQYF.

The chain has TRBV5-6 and TRBJ1-1; the D is unclear. CDR1 SGHDT and CDR2 YYEEEE come from the germline V gene. V lost 1 base and J lost 3, with 7 bases in between. This CDR3 has 13 amino acids. The CDR3 DNA follows: TGTGCCAGCAGCTTGTCTAAGTACACTGAAGCTTTCTTT. Encoded protein: CASSLSKYTEAFF.